Listed here are 9 T cell receptor beta chains from one sample, sequenced in a study of blood T cell repertoires in COVID-19. Profiling relied on immunoSEQ multiplex PCR, and the TCRdb table lists in-frame clones only, not all of them. Here the sample spans 400,000 to 550,000 clones, 75% to 90% being singletons. Sequencing was performed on peripheral blood. These receptors all stem from a woman aged 30 to 39 with acute or convalescent COVID-19.

The chain couples TRBV4-1 to TRBJ1-2; perhaps TRBD1 as D (5 bases). The CDR3 contains 13 residues. Trimming took 4 bases from V and 7 from J, leaving 13 bases between them. The germline V gene has CDR1 MGHRA and CDR2 YSYEKL. For the CDR3, the DNA is TGCGCCAGCAGCCCCCCGGGGCGGGGTGGCTACACCTTC. Translated: CASSPPGRGGYTF.

The chain couples TRBV5-6 to TRBJ2-7, with D maybe TRBD2 (6 bases). Germline lookup yields CDR1 SGHDT and CDR2 YYEEEE. The CDR3 spans 15 residues. Trimming removed 0 bases at V and 2 bases at J, with 12 bases between. DNA of the CDR3: TGTGCCAGCAGCTTGGGGCGGGACGGGACCTACGAGCAGTACTTC. It is translated as CASSLGRDGTYEQYF.

The chain carries TRBV28 and TRBJ2-7; a weak D match, TRBD2 (7 bases). Trimming pared 5 bases from V and 2 bases from J, leaving 22 bases between. This CDR3 spans 17 amino acids. From germline, CDR1 is MDHEN and CDR2 SYDVKM. CDR3 in amino acids: CASSQFSGGAGTYEQYF. In nucleotides, the CDR3 is TGTGCCAGCAGTCAGTTTAGTGGGGGGGCAGGAACCTACGAGCAGTACTTC.

The chain uses TRBV13 and TRBJ2-1; 14 bases align to TRBD2. The CDR3 consists of 18 residues. Trimming removed 4 bases from V and 0 bases from J; junction bases left unmatched: 5. Germline CDR1 reads PRHDT; CDR2 reads FYEKMQ (reference sequence). The CDR3 sequence is CASSSRTSGGPSYNEQFF. CDR3 in DNA: TGTGCCAGCAGCTCCCGGACTAGCGGGGGGCCCTCCTACAATGAGCAGTTCTTC.

The chain recombines TRBV28 with TRBJ2-5; TRBD2 agrees at 10 bases. The CDR3 runs 15 residues. Germline loops: CDR1 MDHEN, CDR2 SYDVKM. Trimming took 6 bases from V and 1 from J; bases not matched to a gene: 5. In nucleotides, the CDR3 is TGTGCCAGCAGGAGCGGGGGGGCCTCCCAAGAGACCCAGTACTTC. Its translation: CASRSGGASQETQYF.

J is TRBJ1-6 and V is TRBV5-6; a possible D gene is TRBD1 (6 bases). This CDR3 contains 13 residues. Trimming removed 4 bases at V and 10 bases at J, with 12 bases between. Germline values: CDR1 SGHDT, CDR2 YYEEEE. CDR3 protein: CASSTQGNSPLHF. DNA of the CDR3: TGTGCCAGCAGCACCCAGGGGAACTCACCCCTCCACTTT.

The chain carries TRBV28 and TRBJ1-1; 9 bases are shared with TRBD1. The CDR3 is 19 residues long. After removal of 5 bases from V and 4 bases from J, the junction contained 20 bases not matched to a gene. CDR1 is MDHEN, CDR2 SYDVKM, per germline. In DNA, the CDR3 is TGTGCCAGCAGTGCCCCAAACCCGGGACAGGGCTTCATTAGCACTGAAGCTTTCTTT. This translates into CASSAPNPGQGFISTEAFF.

The chain links TRBV9 to TRBJ2-1; D is undetermined. Trimming pared 3 bases from V and 10 bases from J, leaving 8 bases between. Germline CDR1 is SGDLS and CDR2 is YYNGEE. CDR3 size: 11 residues. Here the CDR3 reads CASSADTEQFF. In DNA, the CDR3 is TGTGCCAGCAGCGCCGACACAGAGCAGTTCTTC. Filled out from reference TRBV9 and TRBJ2-1, the complete variable domain reads DSGVTQTPKHLITATGQRVTLRCSPRSGDLSVYWYQQSLDQGLQFLIQYYNGEERAKGNILERFSAQQFPDLHSELNLSSLELGDSALYFCASSADTEQFFGPGTRLTVL.

The rearrangement links TRBV7-9 to TRBJ1-1; the D gene is possibly TRBD1 (5 bases). Per germline, CDR1 SEHNR and CDR2 FQNEAQ (reference sequence). V was shortened by 3 bases and J by 10 bases, with 21 bases between the two germline ends. This CDR3 spans 15 amino acids. In DNA, the CDR3 is TGTGCCAGCAGCTTGAGTTTGGGCGCGGGGGGAGGAGCTTTCTTT. Its translation: CASSLSLGAGGGAFF. Together with reference TRBV7-9 and TRBJ1-1, the CDR3 gives the full variable domain: DTGVSQNPRHKITKRGQNVTFRCDPISEHNRLYWYRQTLGQGPEFLTYFQNEAQLEKSRLLSDRFSAERPKGSFSTLEIQRTEQGDSAMYLCASSLSLGAGGGAFFGQGTRLTVV.